This T cell receptor beta chain was obtained from a study of shared clonotypes between healthy human individuals. Overall study: The cohort comprised a couple of women and a few men. Their ages spanned 18 to 49 years.

CDR1 and CDR2 from the germline V gene are MDHEN and SYDVKM. CDR3 size: 12 residues. V lost 2 bases to trimming and J lost 4 bases, with 6 bases between them. Sequenced by immunoSEQ multiplex PCR; TCRdb stores in-frame clones only, minus some. Of hundreds of thousands of clones in the sample, about 74% were seen once. A note on this clone: What it binds is unknown. Different DNA sequences within this sample yield the same CDR3.

Findings and caveats of the study: Rarefaction exposed incomplete sorted-subset sequencing despite large depth.

The sequencing input was memory CD4+ T cells sorted from blood. Sample subset: CD45RA-negative fraction. The clonotype originates from a woman in her 30s in good health. The chain combines TRBV28 with TRBJ2-7; TRBD2 might be the D (6 bases). The CDR3 sequence is CASSLGGYEQYF. For the CDR3, the DNA is TGTGCCAGCAGTTTAGGGGGGTACGAGCAGTACTTC.